The 14 T cell receptor beta chains reported below all come from one sample, sequenced in a study of cytotoxic CD8 clonotypes in ibrutinib-treated CLL (dated by TCRdb to about 2021). The time point label on this specimen signifies: roughly 2 years on ibrutinib. The method was the immunoSEQ multiplex PCR assay. TCRdb re-hosts the immuneACCESS table, in-frame sequences only. Its copies lack some clones; in the studies checked, an unresolved V gene accounts for under half of them, and the cause for the rest is not known. In this sample the table shows some 130,000 clones, 80% to 90% of which occur a single time. The ten top clones hold around 2% of the sample. This material consisted of PBMCs, taken after 24 months of ibrutinib treatment. The receptors originated from a human donor with chronic lymphocytic leukemia.

This clone has a single count. The CDR3 is CASSPRQGRRTDTQYF. DNA for the CDR3: TGTGCCAGCAGTCCCCGACAGGGGCGTCGCACAGATACGCAGTATTTT. The chain combines TRBV27 with TRBJ2-3; TRBD1 agrees at 8 bases. Germline CDR1 is MNHEY and CDR2 is SMNVEV (reference sequence). With 5 bases clipped from V and 1 base from J, the junction kept 8 bases outside the gene matches. The CDR3 loop spans 16 amino acids.

The chain employs TRBV4-3 and TRBJ1-4; maybe TRBD1 (5 bases). Trimming removed 0 bases from V and 7 bases from J, with 15 bases in between. Germline V gives CDR1 LGHNA, CDR2 YSLEER. CDR3 length equals 16 residues. CDR3 sequence: CASSQDLGRVGEKLFF. The CDR3 DNA reads TGCGCCAGCAGCCAAGATCTAGGCAGGGTGGGTGAAAAACTGTTTTTT.

The rearrangement uses TRBV5-8 and TRBJ2-1; tentative D call: TRBD1 (5 bases). Trimming pared 0 bases from V and 13 bases from J, leaving 11 bases between. Germline V gene data show CDR1 as SGHTS and CDR2 as YDEGEE. The CDR3 runs 12 residues. The DNA for the CDR3 is TGTGCCAGCAGCTTGGTGGCAGGGCAACAGTTCTTC. It translates to CASSLVAGQQFF.

This clone was recorded once. This chain uses TRBV5-6 with TRBJ2-7; D is perhaps TRBD1 (6 bases). V was trimmed by 5 bases and J by 3 bases, leaving 18 bases between them. This CDR3 contains 15 residues. Looked up from germline, CDR1 is SGHDT and CDR2 is YYEEEE. The CDR3 nucleotides are TGTGCCAGCAGTTCTAAGACAGGCGGCGGCTACGAGCAGTACTTC. Its translation is CASSSKTGGGYEQYF. Full variable domain (outside the CDR3, taken from reference TRBV5-6 and TRBJ2-7): DAGVTQSPTHLIKTRGQQVTLRCSPKSGHDTVSWYQQALGQGPQFIFQYYEEEERQRGNFPDRFSGHQFPNYSSELNVNALLLGDSALYLCASSSKTGGGYEQYFGPGTRLTVT.

The chain employs TRBV4-3 and TRBJ2-5; D ambiguous. The V gene lost 1 base and the J gene lost 5 bases, with 8 bases spanning the gap. The germline CDR1 and CDR2 sequences are LGHNA and YSLEER. This CDR3 contains 13 residues. The CDR3 loop reads CASSQGTTETQYF. Written as DNA, the CDR3 is TGCGCCAGCAGCCAAGGGACCACGGAGACCCAGTACTTC.

This chain links TRBV4-3 with TRBJ1-2; tentative D call: TRBD1 (6 bases). Looked up from germline, CDR1 is LGHNA and CDR2 is YSLEER. V lost 2 bases to trimming and J lost 1 base, with 14 bases between them. This CDR3 is built from 16 residues. Written as DNA, the CDR3 is TGCGCCAGCAGCCAAACAAGACAGGACATTAACTATGGCTACACCTTC. Its protein product is CASSQTRQDINYGYTF.

The genes are TRBV5-1 and TRBJ2-3; possible D gene TRBD2, 5 bases. The CDR3 totals 15 residues. With 0 bases removed from V and 3 bases from J, the gap between germline ends came to 11 bases. Germline V gene lookup returns CDR1 SGHRS and CDR2 YFSETQ. In nucleotides, the CDR3 is TGCGCCAGCAGCTTGGAGGCGAGCGGAACAGATACGCAGTATTTT. It specifies CASSLEASGTDTQYF.

This chain connects TRBV10-3 to TRBJ1-1, with D possibly matching TRBD1 (5 bases). The V gene lost 6 bases and the J gene lost 3 bases, with 14 bases spanning the gap. This CDR3 is 14 amino acids long. Per the germline V gene, CDR1 is ENHRY and CDR2 is SYGVKD. As DNA, the CDR3 is TGTGCCATCAGCGGAGCAGGGCGGGACACTGAAGCTTTCTTT. The encoded protein is CAISGAGRDTEAFF.

Turning to this clone: This same CDR3 is encoded by further DNA sequences in the sample. The chain carries TRBV25-1 and TRBJ1-2, with a weak D call TRBD1 (5 bases). This CDR3 has 13 amino acids. Germline CDR1 reads MGHDK; CDR2 reads SYGVNS. The ends were cut back, 2 bases at V and 2 bases at J, with 6 bases in the middle. CDR3 sequence (DNA): TGTGCCAGCAGTGAACAGGGCAACTATGGCTACACCTTC. This gives the protein CASSEQGNYGYTF.

The J gene is TRBJ1-3, the V gene TRBV4-1; D call uncertain. Germline V lookup: CDR1 MGHRA, CDR2 YSYEKL. V shed 0 bases and J shed 0 bases, with 6 bases lying between them. The CDR3 extends over 15 amino acids. The chain's CDR3 is CASSQEFLSGNTIYF. The CDR3 nucleotides read TGCGCCAGCAGCCAAGAATTCCTCTCTGGAAACACCATATATTTT.

This rearrangement joins TRBV11-2 to TRBJ1-1, with 9 bases matching TRBD1. Germline assignment: CDR1 SGHAT and CDR2 FQNNGV. The CDR3 spans 16 residues. V lost 4 bases to trimming and J lost 7 bases; unmatched junction nucleotides: 13. Here the CDR3 DNA reads TGTGCCAGCAGCTCCAAACCGGGACAGGGAAATATTGAAGCTTTCTTT. Residues: CASSSKPGQGNIEAFF.

This chain links TRBV7-9 with TRBJ1-3; D is undetermined. Trimming took 1 base from V and 2 from J, leaving 6 bases between them. Germline V CDR1 and CDR2: SEHNR, FQNEAQ (reference sequence). This CDR3 has 14 residues. The CDR3 bases are TGTGCCAGCAGCTTAGGATGGACTGGAAACACCATATATTTT. Translation gives CASSLGWTGNTIYF.

This chain joins TRBV7-2 and TRBJ1-3; tentatively, D is TRBD1 (5 bases). The CDR3 runs 17 residues. Trimming left V 5 bases short and J 0 bases short, with 17 bases between. CDR1 is SGHTA and CDR2 is FQGNSA in the germline V gene. CDR3: CASSPWDGFGSGNTIYF. CDR3 sequence (DNA): TGTGCCAGCAGCCCCTGGGACGGCTTTGGCTCTGGAAACACCATATATTTT.

V usage is TRBV4-2 and J usage is TRBJ1-2, with 9 bases identical to TRBD1. The CDR3 is 15 amino acids. Germline trimming cut 4 bases from V and 8 bases from J; bases unmatched to any gene: 11. Germline V CDR1 and CDR2: LGHNA, YNFKEQ. The CDR3 reads CASSPQGDRVLGYTF. CDR3 in DNA: TGTGCCAGCAGCCCCCAAGGGGACAGGGTCCTGGGCTACACCTTC.